This entry lists 28 T cell receptor beta chains sequenced from one sample in a study of shared clonotypes between healthy human individuals. Sequenced by immunoSEQ multiplex PCR; TCRdb stores in-frame clones only, minus some. The profile covers roughly 2,500,000 clones, with roughly 93% appearing a single time and about 0.39% taken by the ten largest. Material: naive CD4+ T cells from PBMCs. Noted subset: CD45RA+ positively selected. These receptor sequences come from a man between 18 and 29 years old in good health. Some clones in this sample may be carry-over from other donors' samples.

The genes are TRBV7-2 and TRBJ2-7; TRBD1 matches at 9 bases. With 4 bases clipped from V and 0 bases from J, the junction kept 4 bases outside the gene matches. This CDR3 has 15 residues. CDR1 and CDR2 from the germline V gene are SGHTA and FQGNSA. For the CDR3, the DNA is TGTGCCAGCAGCTCGGGACAGGGTGTCTCCTACGAGCAGTACTTC. Residues: CASSSGQGVSYEQYF.

V and J are TRBV27 and TRBJ2-7, with 7 positions matching TRBD2. Trimming removed 2 bases from V and 2 bases from J; junction bases left unmatched: 6. In germline, CDR1 is MNHEY, CDR2 SMNVEV (reference sequence). This CDR3 spans 15 amino acids. The DNA for the CDR3 is TGTGCCAGCAGTTTAAGGGCTAGCGGAGCCTACGAGCAGTACTTC. This encodes CASSLRASGAYEQYF.

A note on this clone: In the same sample, other DNA sequences code for this CDR3. The genes are TRBV6-1 and TRBJ2-7, with D tentatively TRBD1 (6 bases). Germline values: CDR1 MNHNS, CDR2 SASEGT. The CDR3 has 13 amino acids. V lost 5 bases and J 4 bases, leaving 12 bases between the germline ends. DNA for the CDR3: TGTGCCAGCAGTCAAACAGGGTCGTACGAGCAGTACTTC. Encoded protein: CASSQTGSYEQYF.

The rearrangement links TRBV9 to TRBJ2-1, with 11 bases identical to TRBD1. CDR1 and CDR2 (germline): SGDLS, YYNGEE. The CDR3 extends over 15 amino acids. V gave up 0 bases and J gave up 10 bases; unmatched junction bases: 6. The CDR3 bases are TGTGCCAGCAGCGTAGAAGGGACAGGGGGTTACGAGCAGTTCTTC. This translates into CASSVEGTGGYEQFF.

The rearrangement links TRBV7-9 to TRBJ2-5; 7 nucleotides align to TRBD2. Matching the DNA end better, TRBJ2-7 makes the J call doubtful. This CDR3 is 13 amino acids long. Germline values: CDR1 SEHNR, CDR2 FQNEAQ (reference sequence). The CDR3 is CASSLQRGYEQYF. The DNA for the CDR3 is TGTGCCAGCAGCTTGCAGCGGGGTTACGAGCAGTACTTC.

This clone showed up just once. V and J are TRBV13 and TRBJ1-1; the D is unclear. Germline V lookup: CDR1 PRHDT, CDR2 FYEKMQ (reference sequence). Trimming took off 0 bases at V and 2 bases at J, with 10 bases between the two ends. The CDR3 consists of 15 residues. The DNA for the CDR3 is TGTGCCAGCAGCTTAGGCGGGCTCTCAAACACTGAAGCTTTCTTT. Amino acid sequence: CASSLGGLSNTEAFF.

CDR3 in amino acids: CASSLEQGRSETQYF. CDR3 coding DNA: TGTGCCAGCAGCTTAGAACAGGGAAGGTCAGAGACCCAGTACTTC. The chain is built from TRBV7-8 and TRBJ2-5, with TRBD1 as a possible D gene (6 bases). CDR1 SGHVS and CDR2 FQNEAQ come from the germline V gene. Trimming stripped 1 base from V and 4 bases from J, with 13 bases between. This CDR3 spans 15 amino acids.

This clone was counted a few times. This chain's CDR3 is CASSLRGGAYEQYF. The CDR3 coding sequence is TGTGCCAGCTCTCTCAGGGGAGGGGCCTACGAGCAGTACTTC. The J gene is TRBJ2-7, the V gene TRBV18; weak D call: TRBD2 (7 bases). This CDR3 region has 14 residues. Germline V gene data show CDR1 as KGHSH and CDR2 as LQKENI. V lost 6 bases and J 2 bases, leaving 14 bases between the germline ends.

The CDR3 DNA reads TGTGCCAGTAGTATATCCTCTCTGACCTACGAGCAGTACTTC. Residues: CASSISSLTYEQYF. This sequence joins TRBV19 and TRBJ2-7; D call uncertain. The V and J ends lost 2 bases and 2 bases respectively, with 10 bases between them. CDR1 and CDR2 (germline): LNHDA, SQIVND (reference sequence). The CDR3 contains 14 residues. Supplemented by reference TRBV19 and TRBJ2-7, the full variable domain reads DGGITQSPKYLFRKEGQNVTLSCEQNLNHDAMYWYRQDPGQGLRLIYYSQIVNDFQKGDIAEGYSVSREKKESFPLTVTSAQKNPTAFYLCASSISSLTYEQYFGPGTRLTVT.

J is TRBJ2-3 and V is TRBV4-3; D uncertain. The length of the CDR3 is 16 residues. Germline CDR1 reads LGHNA; CDR2 reads YSLEER. V dropped 0 bases and J dropped 2 bases, with 12 bases sitting between them. CDR3 protein: CASSQDGLGHTDTQYF. The DNA for the CDR3 is TGCGCCAGCAGCCAAGATGGGTTAGGCCACACAGATACGCAGTATTTT.

The rearrangement links TRBV7-8 to TRBJ1-3; D unclear. This CDR3 has 17 residues. Trimming removed 4 bases from V and 3 bases from J, with 19 bases in between. The V gene's germline CDR1 is SGHVS and CDR2 FQNEAQ. Written as DNA, the CDR3 is TGTGCCAGCAGCTCCCCCGGGAGGTCAGCGGGTGGAAACACCATATATTTT. Its protein is CASSSPGRSAGGNTIYF.

V and J are TRBV7-2 and TRBJ1-1; D unresolved. Germline V gene data show CDR1 as SGHTA and CDR2 as FQGNSA. The CDR3 spans 13 residues. V lost 5 bases and J 6 bases, leaving 13 bases between the germline ends. CDR3 coding DNA: TGTGCCAGCAGCCCGCTTAGCGGGGCTGAAGCTTTCTTT. This translates into CASSPLSGAEAFF.

V and J are TRBV4-2 and TRBJ2-3; TRBD2 matches 13 bases. Losses at the gene ends were 2 bases for V and 5 bases for J; bases not matched to a gene: 7. This CDR3 is 17 amino acids long. Per germline, CDR1 LGHNA and CDR2 YNFKEQ. The CDR3 is CASSQSIGLAGVDTQYF. CDR3 sequence (DNA): TGTGCCAGCAGCCAATCTATCGGACTAGCGGGAGTAGATACGCAGTATTTT.

Worth noting for this clone: This specimen includes other DNA sequences encoding the same CDR3. The chain is built from TRBV30 and TRBJ1-2, with 8 positions matching TRBD1. With 3 bases clipped from V and 7 bases from J, the junction kept 7 bases outside the gene matches. The CDR3 has 13 amino acids. CDR1 and CDR2 from the germline V gene are GTSNPN and SVGIG (reference sequence). The CDR3 reads CAWSETGVGGYTF. The CDR3 DNA reads as TGTGCCTGGAGCGAGACAGGGGTCGGTGGCTACACCTTC.

The V call is TRBV18, the J call TRBJ1-2; TRBD1 might be the D (5 bases). The V end was cut by 3 bases, the J end by 0 bases, with 14 bases between. Germline V gene lookup returns CDR1 KGHSH and CDR2 LQKENI. CDR3 length: 16 residues. The CDR3 loop reads CASSPVTDLANYGYTF. For the CDR3, the DNA is TGTGCCAGCTCACCGGTGACAGACCTAGCTAACTATGGCTACACCTTC.

In its sample, this clone was seen a few times. CDR3 sequence reads: CASSLAHQPQHF. The CDR3 DNA follows: TGTGCCAGCAGCTTAGCTCATCAGCCCCAGCATTTT. The rearrangement joins TRBV7-9 to TRBJ1-5, with no clear D. V lost 0 bases and J lost 5, with 2 bases in between. Per the germline V gene, CDR1 is SEHNR and CDR2 is FQNEAQ (reference sequence). The CDR3 is 12 residues long.

This rearrangement joins TRBV4-1 to TRBJ2-7; D may be TRBD2 (5 bases). V lost 0 bases and J lost 6, with 15 bases in between. Germline CDR1 and CDR2: MGHRA and YSYEKL. The CDR3 loop spans 15 amino acids. The CDR3 region is CASSQESRGSGEQYF. The CDR3 DNA reads TGCGCCAGCAGCCAAGAGTCTCGGGGTTCGGGCGAGCAGTACTTC.

Regarding this clone: Other nucleotide sequences from this sample produce the same CDR3. The CDR3 protein is CASSLEGGYTEAFF. The CDR3 region has the DNA TGTGCCAGCAGCTTAGAGGGAGGCTACACTGAAGCTTTCTTT. This chain joins TRBV7-9 and TRBJ1-1; no definite D call. V lost 1 base and J 3 bases, leaving 9 bases between the germline ends. Germline V gene data show CDR1 as SEHNR and CDR2 as FQNEAQ (reference sequence). CDR3 length: 14 amino acids. Full variable domain (outside the CDR3, taken from reference TRBV7-9 and TRBJ1-1): DTGVSQNPRHKITKRGQNVTFRCDPISEHNRLYWYRQTLGQGPEFLTYFQNEAQLEKSRLLSDRFSAERPKGSFSTLEIQRTEQGDSAMYLCASSLEGGYTEAFFGQGTRLTVV.

This clone was observed a few times. CDR3 nucleotides: TGCGCCAGCAGCGGGGCGGGACCGAACACTGAAGCTTTCTTT. Translation gives CASSGAGPNTEAFF. V usage is TRBV5-1 and J usage is TRBJ1-1; perhaps TRBD1 as D (5 bases). Trimming shortened V by 4 bases and J by 1 base, and 11 bases separated the two germline ends. Germline lookup yields CDR1 SGHRS and CDR2 YFSETQ. The CDR3 loop spans 14 amino acids.

The rearrangement joins TRBV7-9 to TRBJ1-2, with TRBD1 matching 10 bases. The CDR3 runs 13 residues. Trimming took 4 bases from V and 8 from J; bases not matched to a gene: 4. CDR1 and CDR2 (germline): SEHNR, FQNEAQ (reference sequence). In DNA, the CDR3 is TGTGCCAGCAGCTCTGGACAGGGGGTCGGCTACACCTTC. This codes for CASSSGQGVGYTF.

The rearrangement joins TRBV30 to TRBJ1-2; tentatively, D is TRBD1 (6 bases). This CDR3 is built from 17 residues. Germline loops: CDR1 GTSNPN, CDR2 SVGIG (reference sequence). With 4 bases removed from V and 5 bases from J, the gap between germline ends came to 26 bases. CDR3 sequence: CAWIPRTVRRGSYGYTF. DNA of the CDR3: TGTGCCTGGATTCCCCGGACAGTCCGAAGGGGCTCATATGGCTACACCTTC.

Details on this clone: Other DNA sequences in this sample translate to the same CDR3. This chain connects TRBV18 to TRBJ2-5; no definite D call. Germline CDR1 reads KGHSH; CDR2 reads LQKENI. The CDR3 runs to 12 residues. V lost 2 bases and J 3 bases, leaving 4 bases between the germline ends. The CDR3 sequence is CASSPVEETQYF. The DNA of the CDR3 is TGTGCCAGCTCACCAGTGGAAGAGACCCAGTACTTC.

In this sample, this clone turned up once. The gene calls are TRBV28 and TRBJ2-5; 10 positions agree with TRBD1. With 6 bases clipped from V and 7 bases from J, the junction kept 29 bases outside the gene matches. The CDR3 contains 21 residues. Germline assignment: CDR1 MDHEN and CDR2 SYDVKM. The CDR3 sequence: CASSRTSGTGAAGDTRGTQYF. CDR3 coding DNA: TGTGCCAGCAGCCGAACATCCGGGACAGGGGCCGCCGGAGATACTCGAGGGACCCAGTACTTC.

The V call is TRBV30, the J call TRBJ1-5, with D possibly matching TRBD1 (5 bases). Germline values: CDR1 GTSNPN, CDR2 SVGIG (reference sequence). The CDR3 has 14 amino acids. With 4 bases removed from V and 4 bases from J, the gap between germline ends came to 14 bases. CDR3 amino acids: CAWTPGPVNQPQHF. The CDR3 nucleotides are TGTGCCTGGACCCCGGGACCCGTAAATCAGCCCCAGCATTTT.

This chain uses TRBV5-1 with TRBJ2-1, with TRBD1 matching 9 bases. The CDR3 totals 15 residues. The ends lost 3 bases at V and 6 bases at J; junction bases unmatched: 7. Germline V gene data show CDR1 as SGHRS and CDR2 as YFSETQ. The CDR3: CASSSRDRERNEQFF. CDR3 in DNA: TGCGCCAGCAGCTCGCGGGACAGGGAGCGCAATGAGCAGTTCTTC.

This chain uses TRBV5-1 with TRBJ2-7, with TRBD1 matching 9 bases. J lost 3 bases, V lost 7 bases, and 5 bases had no gene match. The germline gives CDR1 SGHRS, CDR2 YFSETQ. The CDR3 runs to 13 residues. The CDR3 DNA is TGCGCCAGCGCGGGACAGGGCCTCTACGAGCAGTACTTC. Its translation is CASAGQGLYEQYF.

The chain employs TRBV7-9 and TRBJ2-1; 7 bases match TRBD2. J gave up 2 bases and V 5 bases, and 9 bases lay outside the gene matches. The CDR3 loop spans 16 amino acids. CDR1 is SEHNR, CDR2 FQNEAQ, per germline (reference sequence). DNA for the CDR3: TGTGCCAGCAGCCGGGGAAGGGCGGGGGCCTACAATGAGCAGTTCTTC. This gives the protein CASSRGRAGAYNEQFF.

The chain couples TRBV5-1 to TRBJ2-6, with a weak D call TRBD1 (6 bases). V lost 0 bases and J 4 bases, leaving 14 bases between the germline ends. Germline values: CDR1 SGHRS, CDR2 YFSETQ. This CDR3 is built from 17 residues. CDR3 bases: TGCGCCAGCAGCTTGGCCCCGCAGGGGAACGGGGCCAACGTCCTGACTTTC. Translating it yields CASSLAPQGNGANVLTF. Looking up the rest from reference TRBV5-1 and TRBJ2-6 gives the full variable domain: KAGVTQTPRYLIKTRGQQVTLSCSPISGHRSVSWYQQTPGQGLQFLFEYFSETQRNKGNFPGRFSGRQFSNSRSEMNVSTLELGDSALYLCASSLAPQGNGANVLTFGAGSRLTVL.